The 27 T cell receptor beta chains in this list originate from one sample, sequenced in a study of blood T cell repertoires in COVID-19. Only in-frame clones appear in the TCRdb table, and some are missing; sequencing was by immunoSEQ multiplex PCR. The sample carries about 200,000 clones, more than 80% recorded once. The sequenced material came from PBMCs or T cells enriched from blood (not recorded which). The source of these receptors is a woman aged 18 to 35 who had recovered from COVID-19.

The chain joins TRBV5-4 to TRBJ2-3, with a weak D call TRBD1 (5 bases). The germline V gene encodes CDR1 SGHNT and CDR2 YYREEE (reference sequence). The CDR3 is 15 residues long. Trimming removed 2 bases from V and 0 bases from J, with 10 bases in between. CDR3 loop: CASSLITGSTDTQYF. CDR3 bases: TGTGCCAGCAGCTTAATCACAGGTAGCACAGATACGCAGTATTTT.

V is TRBV19 and J is TRBJ2-2; a weak D match, TRBD1 (5 bases). The CDR3 has 16 residues. Germline CDR1 and CDR2: LNHDA and SQIVND (reference sequence). V dropped 8 bases and J dropped 5 bases, with 21 bases sitting between them. CDR3 sequence: CASSRSLQGWTGELFF. The CDR3 nucleotides are TGTGCCAGTTCACGGTCTTTGCAGGGCTGGACCGGGGAGCTGTTTTTT.

The genes are TRBV29-1 and TRBJ2-7; maybe TRBD1 (6 bases). Looked up from germline, CDR1 is SQVTM and CDR2 is ANQGSEA. This CDR3 has 15 amino acids. V was trimmed by 2 bases and J by 0 bases, leaving 14 bases between them. CDR3 coding DNA: TGCAGCGTTGAATTGCGGCAGGGGCTCTCCTACGAGCAGTACTTC. Its translation: CSVELRQGLSYEQYF.

This clone was recorded only once. The rearrangement joins TRBV7-9 to TRBJ1-2; D not resolved. Germline CDR1 reads SEHNR; CDR2 reads FQNEAQ (reference sequence). CDR3 length equals 14 residues. V lost 7 bases, J lost 1 base, and 13 bases lay in between. CDR3 nucleotide sequence: TGTGCCAGCACCTTGGGCGGGGTTAACTATGGCTACACCTTC. This gives the protein CASTLGGVNYGYTF.

The rearrangement joins TRBV2 to TRBJ1-4, with 8 nucleotides matching TRBD1. The germline gives CDR1 SNHLY, CDR2 FYNNEI. The CDR3 sequence is 16 residues long. V lost 6 bases and J lost 1; bases outside the gene matches: 7. Written as DNA, the CDR3 is TGTGCCAGCAGCCGACAGGGGAGGAGAACTAATGAAAAACTGTTTTTT. This gives the protein CASSRQGRRTNEKLFF.

This clone was seen only a few times. The chain couples TRBV7-2 to TRBJ1-2; 12 bases map to TRBD1. Germline V CDR1 and CDR2: SGHTA, FQGNSA. V lost 5 bases and J lost 7; bases outside the gene matches: 5. This CDR3 spans 14 amino acids. CDR3 DNA sequence: TGTGCCAGCAGCCGGGACAGGGGGCGGGCTGGCTACACCTTC. Amino acid sequence: CASSRDRGRAGYTF.

The chain couples TRBV5-1 to TRBJ2-7; D remains ambiguous. Germline lookup yields CDR1 SGHRS and CDR2 YFSETQ. Trimming removed 1 base at V and 5 bases at J, with 7 bases between. The length of the CDR3 is 12 residues. The CDR3 coding sequence is TGCGCCAGCAGCTTGTTTCCTGACGAGCAGTACTTC. Amino acid sequence: CASSLFPDEQYF.

This rearrangement joins TRBV4-1 to TRBJ2-5; TRBD2 is a possible D gene (5 bases). This CDR3 has 13 amino acids. The V end was cut by 4 bases, the J end by 5 bases, with 11 bases between. Germline-derived CDR1 and CDR2 are MGHRA and YSYEKL. CDR3 region: CASSPIARETQYF. In nucleotides, the CDR3 is TGCGCCAGCAGCCCAATAGCGCGGGAGACCCAGTACTTC.

The chain recombines TRBV28 with TRBJ2-3; 8 bases align to TRBD1. The CDR3 contains 15 residues. Germline V gene lookup returns CDR1 MDHEN and CDR2 SYDVKM. J gave up 4 bases and V 7 bases, and 10 bases lay outside the gene matches. For the CDR3, the DNA is TGTGCCAGCACCATGACAGGGGCGGCCTCAGATACGCAGTATTTT. Translation gives CASTMTGAASDTQYF.

The chain has TRBV18 and TRBJ2-2; D may be TRBD1 (5 bases). Between the trimmed V and J ends, which lost 1 base and 3 bases, there was a span of 9 bases. The CDR3 has 15 residues. Germline V gene sequence: CDR1 KGHSH, CDR2 LQKENI. CDR3 nucleotides: TGTGCCAGCTCACCACAGGGGATCGACACCGGGGAGCTGTTTTTT. Its translation: CASSPQGIDTGELFF. Supplemented by reference TRBV18 and TRBJ2-2, the full variable domain reads NAGVMQNPRHLVRRRGQEARLRCSPMKGHSHVYWYRQLPEEGLKFMVYLQKENIIDESGMPKERFSAEFPKEGPSILRIQQVVRGDSAAYFCASSPQGIDTGELFFGEGSRLTVL.

This clone was seen once. The rearrangement links TRBV27 to TRBJ1-6; TRBD1 matches at 7 bases. Trimming cost V 4 bases and J 0 bases; bases outside gene matches: 6. CDR3 length: 17 amino acids. Germline V gene lookup returns CDR1 MNHEY and CDR2 SMNVEV (reference sequence). This CDR3 reads CASSSRQGSSYNSPLHF. DNA for the CDR3: TGTGCCAGCAGTTCCCGACAGGGAAGCTCCTATAATTCACCCCTCCACTTT.

The chain couples TRBV5-1 to TRBJ1-1; 10 bases line up with TRBD1. Trimming took 4 bases from V and 0 from J; bases not matched to a gene: 9. Germline-derived CDR1 and CDR2 are SGHRS and YFSETQ. The CDR3 has 17 residues. This CDR3 is CASSVGPGQGMNTEAFF. The DNA of the CDR3 is TGCGCCAGCAGCGTGGGCCCGGGACAGGGGATGAACACTGAAGCTTTCTTT.

The rearrangement joins TRBV7-2 to TRBJ1-2; 10 bases match TRBD1. The germline gives CDR1 SGHTA, CDR2 FQGNSA. The CDR3 contains 15 residues. The V segment lost 5 bases and the J segment 2 bases; nucleotides outside the gene matches: 5. The CDR3 spells CASSPETGGNYGYTF. Written as DNA, the CDR3 is TGTGCCAGCAGCCCAGAGACAGGGGGCAACTATGGCTACACCTTC. Looking up the rest from reference TRBV7-2 and TRBJ1-2 gives the full variable domain: GAGVSQSPSNKVTEKGKDVELRCDPISGHTALYWYRQSLGQGLEFLIYFQGNSAPDKSGLPSDRFSAERTGGSVSTLTIQRTQQEDSAVYLCASSPETGGNYGYTFGSGTRLTVV.

J is TRBJ2-1 and V is TRBV19; 8 bases agree with TRBD2. Germline V gene sequence: CDR1 LNHDA, CDR2 SQIVND (reference sequence). The CDR3 runs 19 residues. V lost 9 bases, J lost 8 bases, and 27 bases stayed unmatched. The CDR3 sequence is CASSSIVTRGLVAYYEQFF. The CDR3 coding sequence is TGTGCCAGCAGCAGTATCGTTACCCGGGGACTAGTCGCTTACTATGAGCAGTTCTTC.

There are a few counts of this clone. The chain has TRBV7-6 and TRBJ2-2; TRBD2 aligns across 9 bases. With V trimmed by 6 bases and J by 2 bases, 7 bases remained unmatched. Germline assignment: CDR1 SGHVS and CDR2 FNYEAQ. CDR3 length equals 16 residues. The CDR3 loop reads CASSPIAGVNTGELFF. The CDR3 nucleotides are TGTGCCAGCAGTCCCATAGCGGGGGTTAACACCGGGGAGCTGTTTTTT.

The V gene is TRBV19, the J gene TRBJ1-3; perhaps TRBD1 as D (5 bases). The V end was cut by 6 bases, the J end by 4 bases, with 16 bases between. CDR1 and CDR2 from the germline V gene are LNHDA and SQIVND (reference sequence). This CDR3 contains 15 residues. In DNA form, the CDR3 reads TGTGCCAGTAGCCGCCCAGGGACTACGGGAAACACCATATATTTT. Its translation: CASSRPGTTGNTIYF.

This clone appeared once. The rearrangement links TRBV7-3 to TRBJ2-5, with a tentative D call TRBD1 (6 bases). V lost 8 bases and J 0 bases, leaving 10 bases between the germline ends. CDR3 length: 13 amino acids. Germline CDR1 is SGHTA and CDR2 is FQGTGA. CDR3 nucleotides: TGTGCCAGCGGACAGCCGTACCAAGAGACCCAGTACTTC. Amino acids: CASGQPYQETQYF.

This clone came up a few times. The CDR3 DNA sequence: TGTGCCAGCAGCCAAGCAGGGAACACTGAAGCTTTCTTT. Its protein is CASSQAGNTEAFF. The V call is TRBV4-2, the J call TRBJ1-1; D uncertain. Trimming took 1 base from V and 1 from J, leaving 4 bases between them. CDR1 LGHNA and CDR2 YNFKEQ come from the germline V gene. The CDR3 sequence is 13 residues long.

V gene TRBV4-1 combines with J gene TRBJ2-7; D possibly corresponds to TRBD1 (6 bases). The CDR3 runs to 15 residues. The V gene lost 0 bases and the J gene lost 3 bases, with 12 bases spanning the gap. The germline V gene has CDR1 MGHRA and CDR2 YSYEKL. The CDR3 coding sequence is TGCGCCAGCAGCCAAGAACCAGGGGTTATCTACGAGCAGTACTTC. It yields the protein CASSQEPGVIYEQYF.

This rearrangement joins TRBV2 to TRBJ1-5, with D maybe TRBD1 (5 bases). Germline V lookup: CDR1 SNHLY, CDR2 FYNNEI. V lost 5 bases, J lost 0 bases, and 14 bases lay in between. This CDR3 comprises 16 residues. CDR3 in amino acids: CASSRVGGYSNQPQHF. CDR3 nucleotides: TGTGCCAGCAGTCGGGTGGGGGGTTATAGCAATCAGCCCCAGCATTTT.

This chain uses TRBV6-5 with TRBJ1-2; 8 nucleotides line up with TRBD1. The J segment lost 4 bases and the V segment lost 6 bases, leaving 4 bases of the junction unmatched. The CDR3 covers 13 residues. Germline V gene data show CDR1 as MNHEY and CDR2 as SVGAGI. CDR3 in amino acids: CASRSGQGYGYTF. The CDR3 bases are TGTGCCAGCAGGTCTGGACAGGGCTATGGCTACACCTTC.

This rearrangement joins TRBV4-1 to TRBJ1-1; a possible D gene is TRBD1 (5 bases). Germline values: CDR1 MGHRA, CDR2 YSYEKL. Between the trimmed V and J ends, which lost 4 bases and 6 bases, there was a span of 18 bases. The CDR3 has 15 amino acids. This CDR3 is CASSPREGAASEAFF. The CDR3 DNA follows: TGCGCCAGCAGCCCCAGGGAGGGCGCGGCCTCTGAAGCTTTCTTT.

This clone occurred once. The chain has TRBV9 and TRBJ2-3; a possible D gene is TRBD2 (7 bases). In germline, CDR1 is SGDLS, CDR2 YYNGEE. The CDR3 runs to 16 residues. The V end lost 0 bases, the J end lost 0 bases, and 11 bases lay between the germline ends. CDR3 in DNA: TGTGCCAGCAGCGTAGAGGGGGGGGATAGCACAGATACGCAGTATTTT. Amino acid sequence: CASSVEGGDSTDTQYF.

The chain carries TRBV2 and TRBJ1-5; D call uncertain. Trimming pared 3 bases from V and 1 base from J, leaving 16 bases between. This CDR3 has 17 amino acids. Germline V gene lookup returns CDR1 SNHLY and CDR2 FYNNEI. The CDR3: CASSDSRRAGSNQPQHF. For the CDR3, the DNA is TGTGCCAGCAGTGATTCTCGGAGGGCGGGGAGCAATCAGCCCCAGCATTTT.

In DNA, the CDR3 is TGTGCCTGGAGCAGAGACGGGGGAGAGACCCAGTACTTC. Protein: CAWSRDGGETQYF. This sequence joins TRBV30 and TRBJ2-5; D might be TRBD2 (6 bases). Between the trimmed V and J ends, which lost 3 bases and 4 bases, there was a span of 12 bases. CDR1 is GTSNPN and CDR2 is SVGIG in the germline V gene (reference sequence). The CDR3 loop spans 13 amino acids. Supplemented by reference TRBV30 and TRBJ2-5, the full variable domain reads SQTIHQWPATLVQPVGSPLSLECTVEGTSNPNLYWYRQAAGRGLQLLFYSVGIGQISSEVPQNLSASRPQDRQFILSSKKLLLSDSGFYLCAWSRDGGETQYFGPGTRLLVL.

The genes are TRBV5-3 and TRBJ2-1, with D perhaps TRBD1 (6 bases). TRBV5-3 is an open reading frame whose function is uncertain. The CDR3 extends over 15 amino acids. V lost 9 bases to trimming and J lost 4 bases, with 20 bases between them. The CDR3 reads CATWTAPPSYNEQFF. The CDR3 nucleotides are TGTGCCACCTGGACAGCCCCTCCCTCTTACAATGAGCAGTTCTTC.

The rearrangement uses TRBV2 and TRBJ2-4, with a possible D match to TRBD1 (5 bases). The CDR3 length is 16 residues. The ends were cut back, 2 bases at V and 3 bases at J, with 14 bases in the middle. The germline V gene has CDR1 SNHLY and CDR2 FYNNEI. The CDR3 here is CASSEYGDSYKNIQYF. As DNA, the CDR3 is TGTGCCAGCAGTGAATATGGTGACAGCTACAAAAACATTCAGTACTTC.